A selection of T cell receptor beta chains follows, all from one sample in a study of blood T cell repertoires in COVID-19. Libraries were prepared by immunoSEQ multiplex PCR; TCRdb keeps only in-frame clonotypes and omits some of them. There are approximately 250,000 clones in the sample; roughly 82% occur only once, and about 1.5% lies in the top ten. The sample taken for sequencing was peripheral blood. The receptors come from a woman aged 40 to 49 who had recovered from COVID-19. Both conserved end residues are part of each CDR3. Each record gives: V gene, D gene, clone size, J gene, CDR3 protein, CDR3 DNA. The D gene is left open where the match is weak. Some rows have no size entry. The others give once, few or many, or a class for an expanded clone.

TRBV28	NA	NA	TRBJ1-1	CASSLSAGTEAFF	TGTGCCAGCAGTTTATCCGCAGGTACTGAAGCTTTCTTT
TRBV27	NA	NA	TRBJ2-5	CASRRQETQYF	TGTGCCAGCAGGCGACAAGAGACCCAGTACTTC
TRBV6-1	NA	NA	TRBJ1-6	CASSETGGANSPLHF	TGTGCCAGCAGTGAGACTGGGGGGGCGAATTCACCCCTCCACTTT
TRBV7-3	NA	once	TRBJ2-1	CASSLPGFHNEQFF	TGTGCCAGCAGCTTACCAGGGTTCCACAATGAGCAGTTCTTC
TRBV27	NA	NA	TRBJ1-3	CASSLSGQAGNTIYF	TGTGCCAGCAGTTTATCCGGTCAGGCGGGAAACACCATATATTTT
TRBV12-3/TRBV12-4	NA	once	TRBJ2-5	CASNGGGETQYF	TGTGCCAGCAATGGGGGCGGGGAGACCCAGTACTTC
TRBV6-5	NA	NA	TRBJ2-7	CASSYSGTQSYEQYF	TGTGCCAGCAGTTACTCCGGGACACAATCCTACGAGCAGTACTTC
TRBV7-9	NA	NA	TRBJ1-1	CASSLEETGTEAFF	TGTGCCAGCAGCTTAGAGGAAACAGGGACAGAAGCTTTCTTT
TRBV6-5	NA	NA	TRBJ1-1	CASSPHQNTEAFF	TGTGCCAGCAGTCCACACCAGAACACTGAAGCTTTCTTT
TRBV7-9	NA	NA	TRBJ2-1	CASSLVRHPNSYNEQFF	TGTGCCAGCAGCTTAGTGAGGCACCCTAACTCCTACAATGAGCAGTTCTTC
TRBV10-3	NA	NA	TRBJ1-4	CAISGGLNEKLFF	TGTGCCATCAGCGGGGGTCTTAATGAAAAACTGTTTTTT
TRBV12-3/TRBV12-4	NA	NA	TRBJ1-1	CASSAGATEAFF	TGTGCCAGCAGTGCAGGGGCCACTGAAGCTTTCTTT